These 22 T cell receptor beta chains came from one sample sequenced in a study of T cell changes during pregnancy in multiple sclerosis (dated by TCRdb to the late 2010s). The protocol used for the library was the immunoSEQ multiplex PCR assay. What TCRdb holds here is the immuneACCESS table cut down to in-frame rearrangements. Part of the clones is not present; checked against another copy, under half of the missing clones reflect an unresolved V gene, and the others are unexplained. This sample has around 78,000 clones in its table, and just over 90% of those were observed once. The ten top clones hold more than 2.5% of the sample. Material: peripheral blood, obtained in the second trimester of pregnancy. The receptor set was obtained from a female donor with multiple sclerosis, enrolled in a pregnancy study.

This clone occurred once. The CDR3 sequence is CASSPLAGSPHTNTQYF. The CDR3 DNA sequence: TGTGCCAGCAGCCCCCTGGCAGGGTCCCCCCACACAAATACGCAGTATTTT. V is TRBV21-1 and J is TRBJ2-3; the table assigns TRBD1, which was not confirmed against the DNA. TRBV21-1 is marked as a pseudogene. CDR3 length: 17 residues.

The CDR3 protein is CASSLVLASEQYF. CDR3 coding DNA: TGTGCCAGCAGCTTAGTACTAGCGTCCGAGCAGTACTTC. The gene calls are TRBV11-2 and TRBJ2-7, with 7 bases identical to TRBD2. This CDR3 contains 13 residues. Losses at the gene ends were 1 base for V and 6 bases for J; bases not matched to a gene: 3. CDR1 and CDR2 (germline): SGHAT, FQNNGV.

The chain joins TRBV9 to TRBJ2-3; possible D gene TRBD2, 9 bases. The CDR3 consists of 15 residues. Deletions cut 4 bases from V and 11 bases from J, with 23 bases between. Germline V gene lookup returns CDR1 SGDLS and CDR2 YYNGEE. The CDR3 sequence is CASSPPRLADRVQYF. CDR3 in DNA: TGTGCCAGCAGCCCTCCGAGACTAGCGGACAGGGTGCAGTATTTT.

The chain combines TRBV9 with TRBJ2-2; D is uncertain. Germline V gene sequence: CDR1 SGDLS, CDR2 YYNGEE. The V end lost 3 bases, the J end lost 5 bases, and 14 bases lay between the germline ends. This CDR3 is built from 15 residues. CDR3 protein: CASSARLLRTGELFF. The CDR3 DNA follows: TGTGCCAGCAGCGCCAGACTCCTTAGGACCGGGGAGCTGTTTTTT.

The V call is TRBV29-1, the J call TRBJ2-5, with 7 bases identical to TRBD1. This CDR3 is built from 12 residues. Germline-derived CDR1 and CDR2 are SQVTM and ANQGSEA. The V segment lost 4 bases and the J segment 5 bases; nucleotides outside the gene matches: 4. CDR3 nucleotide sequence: TGCAGCGTTGCGACAGGGTACGAGACCCAGTACTTC. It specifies CSVATGYETQYF.

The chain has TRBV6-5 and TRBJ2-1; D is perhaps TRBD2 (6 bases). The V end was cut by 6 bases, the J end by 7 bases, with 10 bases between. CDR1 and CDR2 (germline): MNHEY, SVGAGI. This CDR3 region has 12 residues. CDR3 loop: CASSPGENEQFF. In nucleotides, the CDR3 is TGTGCCAGCAGCCCGGGAGAGAATGAGCAGTTCTTC.

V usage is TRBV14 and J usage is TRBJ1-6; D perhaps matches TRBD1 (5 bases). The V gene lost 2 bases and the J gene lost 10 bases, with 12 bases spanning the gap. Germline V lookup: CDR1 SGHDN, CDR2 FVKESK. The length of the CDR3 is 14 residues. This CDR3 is CASSQNLQGSPLHF. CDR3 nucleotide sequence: TGTGCCAGCAGCCAAAACCTCCAGGGCTCACCCCTCCACTTT. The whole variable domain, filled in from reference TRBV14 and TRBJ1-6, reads EAGVTQFPSHSVIEKGQTVTLRCDPISGHDNLYWYRRVMGKEIKFLLHFVKESKQDESGMPNNRFLAERTGGTYSTLKVQPAELEDSGVYFCASSQNLQGSPLHFGNGTRLTVT.

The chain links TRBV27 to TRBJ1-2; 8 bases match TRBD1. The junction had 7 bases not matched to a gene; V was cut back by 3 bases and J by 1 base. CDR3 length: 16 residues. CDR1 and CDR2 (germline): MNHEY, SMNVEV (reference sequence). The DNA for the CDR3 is TGTGCCAGCAGTTTCATCAGGGGGCGCATTAACTATGGCTACACCTTC. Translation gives CASSFIRGRINYGYTF.

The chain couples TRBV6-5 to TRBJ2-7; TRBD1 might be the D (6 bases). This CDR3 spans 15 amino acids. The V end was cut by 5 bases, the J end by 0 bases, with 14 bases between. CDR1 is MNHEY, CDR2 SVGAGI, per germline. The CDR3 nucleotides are TGTGCCAGCAGTGCCGGGACATCGTACTCCTACGAGCAGTACTTC. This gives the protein CASSAGTSYSYEQYF.

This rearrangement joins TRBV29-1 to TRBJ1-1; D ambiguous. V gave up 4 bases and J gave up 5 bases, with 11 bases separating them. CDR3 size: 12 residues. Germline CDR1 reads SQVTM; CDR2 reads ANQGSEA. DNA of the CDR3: TGCAGCGTTGTCGGCGGGGATACTGAAGCTTTCTTT. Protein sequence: CSVVGGDTEAFF.

The CDR3 spells CASSLYGSGYGYTF. CDR3 bases: TGTGCCAGCAGCTTGTATGGGAGTGGATATGGCTACACCTTC. The chain recombines TRBV5-6 with TRBJ1-2; D unclear. The germline gives CDR1 SGHDT, CDR2 YYEEEE. The CDR3 spans 14 residues. Deletions cut 1 base from V and 5 bases from J, with 12 bases between.

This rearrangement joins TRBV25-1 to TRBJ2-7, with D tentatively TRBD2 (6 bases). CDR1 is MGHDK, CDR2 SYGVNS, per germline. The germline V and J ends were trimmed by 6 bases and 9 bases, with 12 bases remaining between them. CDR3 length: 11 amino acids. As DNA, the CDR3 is TGTGCCAGCAGGGAGGGGTCGGGGCAGTACTTC. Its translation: CASREGSGQYF.

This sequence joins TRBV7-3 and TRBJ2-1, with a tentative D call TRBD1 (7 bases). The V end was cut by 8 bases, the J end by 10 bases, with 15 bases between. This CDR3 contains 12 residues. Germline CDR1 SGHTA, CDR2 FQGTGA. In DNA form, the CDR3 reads TGTGCCAGCGGAGGCAGGGGGGACGAGCAGTTCTTC. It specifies CASGGRGDEQFF.

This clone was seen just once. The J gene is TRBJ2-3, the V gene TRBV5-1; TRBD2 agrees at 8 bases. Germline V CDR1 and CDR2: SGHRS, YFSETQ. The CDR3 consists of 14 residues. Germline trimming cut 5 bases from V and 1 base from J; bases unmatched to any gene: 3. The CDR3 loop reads CASSPRGGTDTQYF. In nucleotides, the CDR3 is TGCGCCAGCAGTCCGCGGGGGGGCACAGATACGCAGTATTTT. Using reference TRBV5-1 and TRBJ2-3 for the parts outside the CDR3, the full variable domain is KAGVTQTPRYLIKTRGQQVTLSCSPISGHRSVSWYQQTPGQGLQFLFEYFSETQRNKGNFPGRFSGRQFSNSRSEMNVSTLELGDSALYLCASSPRGGTDTQYFGPGTRLTVL.

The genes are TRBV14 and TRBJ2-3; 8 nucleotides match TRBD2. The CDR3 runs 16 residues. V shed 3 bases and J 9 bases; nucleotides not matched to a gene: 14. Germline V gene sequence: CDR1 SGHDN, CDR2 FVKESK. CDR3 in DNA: TGTGCCAGCAGCCATGGTATAGCGGGGCTAAGGGACACGCAGTATTTT. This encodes CASSHGIAGLRDTQYF. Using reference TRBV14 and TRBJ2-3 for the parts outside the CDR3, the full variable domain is EAGVTQFPSHSVIEKGQTVTLRCDPISGHDNLYWYRRVMGKEIKFLLHFVKESKQDESGMPNNRFLAERTGGTYSTLKVQPAELEDSGVYFCASSHGIAGLRDTQYFGPGTRLTVL.

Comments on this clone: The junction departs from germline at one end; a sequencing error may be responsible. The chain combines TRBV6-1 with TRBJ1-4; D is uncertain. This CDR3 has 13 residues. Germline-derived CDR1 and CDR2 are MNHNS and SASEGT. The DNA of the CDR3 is TGTGCCAGCAGTGAAGCGCACGGCAGGACTTCGAGTTTT. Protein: CASSEAHGRTSSF.

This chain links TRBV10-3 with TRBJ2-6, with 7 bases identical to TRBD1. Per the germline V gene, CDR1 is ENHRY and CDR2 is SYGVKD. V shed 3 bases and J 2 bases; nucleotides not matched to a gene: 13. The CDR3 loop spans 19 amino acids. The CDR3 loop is CAISDTPGQLPTGANVLTF. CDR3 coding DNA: TGTGCCATCAGTGATACACCGGGACAGCTACCCACTGGGGCCAACGTCCTGACTTTC.

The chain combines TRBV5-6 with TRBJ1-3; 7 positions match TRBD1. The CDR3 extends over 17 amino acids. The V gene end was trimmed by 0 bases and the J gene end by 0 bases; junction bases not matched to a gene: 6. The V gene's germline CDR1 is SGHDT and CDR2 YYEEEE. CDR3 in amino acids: CASSLGDRKYSGNTIYF. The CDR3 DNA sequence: TGTGCCAGCAGCTTGGGGGACAGAAAATACTCTGGAAACACCATATATTTT.

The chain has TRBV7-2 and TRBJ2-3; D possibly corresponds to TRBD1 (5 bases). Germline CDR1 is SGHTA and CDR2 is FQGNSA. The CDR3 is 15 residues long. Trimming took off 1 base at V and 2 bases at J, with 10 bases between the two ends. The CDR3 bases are TGTGCCAGCAGCTTAGAGTACAGGTTCACAGATACGCAGTATTTT. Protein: CASSLEYRFTDTQYF.

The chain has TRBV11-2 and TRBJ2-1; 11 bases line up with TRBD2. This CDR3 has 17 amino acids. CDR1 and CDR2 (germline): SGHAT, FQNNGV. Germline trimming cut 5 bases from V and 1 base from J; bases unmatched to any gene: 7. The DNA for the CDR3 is TGTGCCAGCAGCCTGCGGGTAGCGGGGGGGTCCTACAATGAGCAGTTCTTC. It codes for CASSLRVAGGSYNEQFF. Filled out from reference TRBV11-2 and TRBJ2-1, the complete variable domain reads EAGVAQSPRYKIIEKRQSVAFWCNPISGHATLYWYQQILGQGPKLLIQFQNNGVVDDSQLPKDRFSAERLKGVDSTLKIQPAKLEDSAVYLCASSLRVAGGSYNEQFFGPGTRLTVL.

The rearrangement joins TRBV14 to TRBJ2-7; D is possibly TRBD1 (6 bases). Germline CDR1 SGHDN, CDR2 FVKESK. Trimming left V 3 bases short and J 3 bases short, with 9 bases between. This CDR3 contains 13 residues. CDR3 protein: CASSHRRGYEQYF. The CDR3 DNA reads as TGTGCCAGCAGCCATCGCAGGGGCTACGAGCAGTACTTC.

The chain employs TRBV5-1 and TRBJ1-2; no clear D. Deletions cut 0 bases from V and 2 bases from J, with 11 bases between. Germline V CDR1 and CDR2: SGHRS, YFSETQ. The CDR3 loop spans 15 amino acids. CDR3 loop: CASSLVGRENYGYTF. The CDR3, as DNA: TGCGCCAGCAGCTTGGTAGGAAGGGAGAACTATGGCTACACCTTC.